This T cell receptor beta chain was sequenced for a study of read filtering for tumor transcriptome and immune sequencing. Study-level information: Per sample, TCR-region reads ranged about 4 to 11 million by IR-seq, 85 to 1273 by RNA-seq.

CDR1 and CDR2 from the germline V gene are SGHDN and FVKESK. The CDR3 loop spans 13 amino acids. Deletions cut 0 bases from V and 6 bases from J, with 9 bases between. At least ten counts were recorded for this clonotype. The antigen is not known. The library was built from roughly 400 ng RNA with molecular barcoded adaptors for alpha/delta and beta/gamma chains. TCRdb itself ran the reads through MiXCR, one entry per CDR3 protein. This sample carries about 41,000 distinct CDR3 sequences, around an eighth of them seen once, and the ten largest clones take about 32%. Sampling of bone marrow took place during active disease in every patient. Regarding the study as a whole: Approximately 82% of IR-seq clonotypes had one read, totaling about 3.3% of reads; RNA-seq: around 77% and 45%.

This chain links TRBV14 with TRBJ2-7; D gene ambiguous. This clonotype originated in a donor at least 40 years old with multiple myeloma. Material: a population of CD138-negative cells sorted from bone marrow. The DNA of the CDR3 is TGTGCCAGCAGCCAAGATCGACACCTCGAGCAGTACTTC. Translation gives CASSQDRHLEQYF.